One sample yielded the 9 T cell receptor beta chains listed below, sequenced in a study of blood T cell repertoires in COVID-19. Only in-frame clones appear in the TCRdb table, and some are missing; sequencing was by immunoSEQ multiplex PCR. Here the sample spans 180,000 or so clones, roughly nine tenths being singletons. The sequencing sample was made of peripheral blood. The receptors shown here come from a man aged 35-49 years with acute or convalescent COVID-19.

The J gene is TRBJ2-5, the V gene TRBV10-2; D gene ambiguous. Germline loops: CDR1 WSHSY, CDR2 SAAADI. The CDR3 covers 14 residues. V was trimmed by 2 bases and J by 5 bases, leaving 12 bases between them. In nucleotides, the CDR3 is TGCGCCAGCAGTGAGGGTCTCTTCTATGAGACCCAGTACTTC. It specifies CASSEGLFYETQYF.

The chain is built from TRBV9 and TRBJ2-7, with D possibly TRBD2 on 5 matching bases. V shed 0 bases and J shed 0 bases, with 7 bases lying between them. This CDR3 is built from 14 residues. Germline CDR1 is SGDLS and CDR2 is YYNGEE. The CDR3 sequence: CASSVDGVSYEQYF. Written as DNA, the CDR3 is TGTGCCAGCAGCGTAGACGGGGTCTCCTACGAGCAGTACTTC. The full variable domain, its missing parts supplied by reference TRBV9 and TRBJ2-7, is DSGVTQTPKHLITATGQRVTLRCSPRSGDLSVYWYQQSLDQGLQFLIQYYNGEERAKGNILERFSAQQFPDLHSELNLSSLELGDSALYFCASSVDGVSYEQYFGPGTRLTVT.

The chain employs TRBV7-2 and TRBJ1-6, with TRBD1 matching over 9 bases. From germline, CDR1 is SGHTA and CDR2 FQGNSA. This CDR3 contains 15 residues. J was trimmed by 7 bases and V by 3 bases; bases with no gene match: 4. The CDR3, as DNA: TGTGCCAGCAGCTTGGGACAGGGTCGAAATTCACCCCTCCACTTT. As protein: CASSLGQGRNSPLHF.

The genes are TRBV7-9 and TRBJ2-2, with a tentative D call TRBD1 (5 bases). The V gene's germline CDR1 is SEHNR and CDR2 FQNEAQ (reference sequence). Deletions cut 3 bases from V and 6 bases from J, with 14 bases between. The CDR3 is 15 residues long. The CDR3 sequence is CASSFASAGSGELFF. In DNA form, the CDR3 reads TGTGCCAGCAGCTTCGCCTCAGCAGGGTCCGGGGAGCTGTTTTTT.

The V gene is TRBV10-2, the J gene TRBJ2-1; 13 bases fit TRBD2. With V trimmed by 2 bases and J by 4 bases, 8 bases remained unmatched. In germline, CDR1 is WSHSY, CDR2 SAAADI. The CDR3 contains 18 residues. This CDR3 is CASSEGGGLAGAYNEQFF. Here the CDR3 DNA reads TGCGCCAGCAGTGAGGGGGGCGGACTAGCGGGGGCTTACAATGAGCAGTTCTTC.

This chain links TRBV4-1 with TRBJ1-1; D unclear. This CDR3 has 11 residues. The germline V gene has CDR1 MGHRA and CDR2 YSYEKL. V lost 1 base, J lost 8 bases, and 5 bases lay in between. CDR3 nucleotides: TGCGCCAGCAGCCAAGGCAGGGAAGCTTTCTTT. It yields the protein CASSQGREAFF.

The CDR3 DNA follows: TGTGCCAGCTCACCCCGGGGGGACACTGAAGCTTTCTTT. It codes for CASSPRGDTEAFF. The V and J genes are TRBV18 and TRBJ1-1; perhaps TRBD1 as D (5 bases). Deletions cut 3 bases from V and 3 bases from J, with 8 bases between. There are 13 residues in the CDR3. Germline CDR1 KGHSH, CDR2 LQKENI.

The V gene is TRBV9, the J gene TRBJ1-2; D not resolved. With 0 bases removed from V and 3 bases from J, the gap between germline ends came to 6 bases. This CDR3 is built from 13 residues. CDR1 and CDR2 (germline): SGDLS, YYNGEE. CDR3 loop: CASSVGQDYGYTF. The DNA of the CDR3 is TGTGCCAGCAGCGTAGGCCAGGACTATGGCTACACCTTC.

The CDR3 region is CATSGQTGQLAGETQYF. The DNA for the CDR3 is TGTGCCACCTCCGGACAAACAGGGCAATTGGCGGGAGAGACCCAGTACTTC. V is TRBV15 and J is TRBJ2-5; TRBD1 is a possible D gene (6 bases). CDR3 size: 17 residues. Germline assignment: CDR1 LNHNV and CDR2 YYDKDF (reference sequence). Between the trimmed V and J ends, which lost 8 bases and 4 bases, there was a span of 26 bases.